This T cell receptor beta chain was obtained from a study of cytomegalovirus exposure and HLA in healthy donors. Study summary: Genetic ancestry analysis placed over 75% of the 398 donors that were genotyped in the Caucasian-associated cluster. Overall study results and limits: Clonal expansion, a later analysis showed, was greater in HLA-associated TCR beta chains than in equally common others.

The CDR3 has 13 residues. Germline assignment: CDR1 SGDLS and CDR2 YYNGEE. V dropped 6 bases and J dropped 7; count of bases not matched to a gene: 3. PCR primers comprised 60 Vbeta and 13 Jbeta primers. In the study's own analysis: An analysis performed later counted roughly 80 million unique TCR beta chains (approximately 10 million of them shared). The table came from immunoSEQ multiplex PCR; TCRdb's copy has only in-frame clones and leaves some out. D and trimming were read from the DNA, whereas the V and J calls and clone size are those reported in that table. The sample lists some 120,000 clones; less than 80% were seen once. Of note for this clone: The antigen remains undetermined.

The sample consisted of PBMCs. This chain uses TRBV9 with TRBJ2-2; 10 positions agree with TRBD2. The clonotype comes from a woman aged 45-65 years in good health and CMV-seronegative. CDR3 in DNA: TGTGCCAGCACGACTAGCGGGTTCGGGGAGCTGTTTTTT. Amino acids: CASTTSGFGELFF.